This entry lists 13 T cell receptor beta chains sequenced from one sample in a study of neurological immune-mediated disorders. Via MiXCR, TCRdb re-called the 5' RACE reads, giving one row per CDR3 protein. The table has under 85,000 distinct CDR3 sequences, about 9.4% seen once. What was sequenced was PBMCs. These receptors were obtained from a man aged 35-49 years in good health.

The chain uses TRBV6-5 and TRBJ2-7; D might be TRBD1 or TRBD2, each matching 6 bases. This CDR3 has 14 amino acids. Trimming took off 2 bases at V and 5 bases at J, with 13 bases between the two ends. Germline-derived CDR1 and CDR2 are MNHEY and SVGAGI. Here the CDR3 reads CASSYGGGGNEQYF. The CDR3 DNA reads as TGTGCCAGCAGTTACGGGGGCGGAGGGAACGAGCAGTACTTC.

This clonotype was recorded only once. V gene TRBV19 combines with J gene TRBJ1-5, with 9 bases fitting TRBD1. CDR3 length: 17 residues. Trimming took 4 bases from V and 1 from J; bases not matched to a gene: 8. CDR1 is LNHDA, CDR2 SQIVND, per germline (reference sequence). The CDR3 sequence: CASSRKVDRGSNQPQHF. The CDR3 bases are TGTGCCAGTAGTAGAAAGGTGGACAGGGGAAGCAATCAGCCCCAGCATTTT.

This clonotype was recorded a few times. This chain joins TRBV20-1 and TRBJ2-7, with D maybe TRBD2 (6 bases). The CDR3 totals 14 residues. Germline-derived CDR1 and CDR2 are DFQATT and SNEGSKA (reference sequence). V shed 6 bases and J shed 4 bases, with 19 bases lying between them. CDR3: CSALRGGTPYEQYF. The CDR3 DNA reads as TGCAGTGCCCTACGAGGCGGGACCCCTTACGAGCAGTACTTC.

This clonotype was seen ten or more times. The chain has TRBV25-1 and TRBJ2-7, with TRBD1 matching 10 bases. The CDR3 is made up of 13 amino acids. With V trimmed by 8 bases and J by 2 bases, 3 bases remained unmatched. Germline values: CDR1 MGHDK, CDR2 SYGVNS. CDR3 region: CASLGTGAYEQYF. CDR3 nucleotide sequence: TGTGCCAGCCTCGGGACAGGGGCCTACGAGCAGTACTTC.

This clonotype has ten or more counts. This chain joins TRBV9 and TRBJ2-7; D possibly corresponds to TRBD1 (6 bases). Germline values: CDR1 SGDLS, CDR2 YYNGEE. Trimming pared 0 bases from V and 6 bases from J, leaving 10 bases between. This CDR3 has 13 amino acids. DNA for the CDR3: TGTGCCAGCAGCGTAGTCACAGGGACCGAGCAGTACTTC. This encodes CASSVVTGTEQYF.

Ten or more counts support this clonotype. The chain is built from TRBV20-1 and TRBJ1-6; the D gene is possibly TRBD1 (6 bases). The germline CDR1 and CDR2 sequences are DFQATT and SNEGSKA (reference sequence). V lost 3 bases, J lost 8 bases, and 17 bases lay in between. The CDR3 totals 15 residues. The CDR3 sequence is CSASPTGRKDSPLHF. The CDR3 nucleotides are TGCAGTGCTAGCCCTACAGGGAGGAAAGATTCACCCCTCCACTTT.

This clonotype has a count of ten or more. The chain combines TRBV12-3 or TRBV12-4 with TRBJ2-3; 8 bases align to TRBD2. This CDR3 is built from 12 residues. V lost 7 bases, J lost 9 bases, and 6 bases stayed unmatched. This CDR3 reads CASNLGLGTQYF. In DNA form, the CDR3 reads TGTGCCAGCAATCTGGGACTAGGGACGCAGTATTTT.

This clonotype appeared many times. The chain recombines TRBV3-1 with TRBJ1-1; D gene uncertain. CDR1 LGHDT and CDR2 YNNKEL come from the germline V gene (reference sequence). The ends were cut back, 5 bases at V and 3 bases at J, with 13 bases in the middle. The CDR3 consists of 14 residues. In nucleotides, the CDR3 is TGTGCCAGCAGCAGAGTGAAGGGATACACTGAAGCTTTCTTT. This translates into CASSRVKGYTEAFF.

This clonotype showed up many times. The V gene is TRBV7-3, the J gene TRBJ2-1, with D perhaps being TRBD1 or TRBD2 (5 bases each). In germline, CDR1 is SGHTA, CDR2 FQGTGA. Trimming shortened V by 4 bases and J by 7 bases, and 11 bases separated the two germline ends. The CDR3 sequence is 13 residues long. CDR3 in amino acids: CASSWDAWNEQFF. The CDR3 coding sequence is TGTGCCAGCAGCTGGGACGCTTGGAATGAGCAGTTCTTC.

This chain connects TRBV12-3 or TRBV12-4 to TRBJ2-2; TRBD2 might be the D (6 bases). With 10 bases removed from V and 4 bases from J, the gap between germline ends came to 25 bases. The CDR3 totals 17 residues. The CDR3 loop reads CAITRCDHNGGTGELFF. CDR3 bases: TGTGCCATCACCCGCTGTGACCACAACGGGGGCACCGGGGAGCTGTTTTTT.

This clonotype was found many times. The chain couples TRBV18 to TRBJ2-2, with 9 bases lining up with TRBD2. The germline V gene encodes CDR1 KGHSH and CDR2 LQKENI. The CDR3 is 16 amino acids. Trimming cost V 5 bases and J 3 bases; bases outside gene matches: 7. The DNA of the CDR3 is TGTGCCAGCTCAGATAGACTAGCGGAGTACACCGGGGAGCTGTTTTTT. Its translation: CASSDRLAEYTGELFF.

There are many counts of this clonotype. The chain combines TRBV7-9 with TRBJ1-1; D not certain. V was clipped by 1 base and J by 0 bases, with 9 bases between them. Germline lookup yields CDR1 SEHNR and CDR2 FQNEAQ (reference sequence). CDR3 length equals 15 residues. The CDR3 spells CASSLELQMNTEAFF. CDR3 coding DNA: TGTGCCAGCAGCTTAGAATTACAGATGAACACTGAAGCTTTCTTT.

Ten or more counts support this clonotype. This CDR3 is CASSSGTSGIGGMETQYF. The CDR3 bases are TGTGCCAGCAGCTCCGGGACTAGCGGGATCGGAGGGATGGAGACCCAGTACTTC. The J gene is TRBJ2-5, the V gene TRBV7-9; 13 positions agree with TRBD2. The germline V gene encodes CDR1 SEHNR and CDR2 FQNEAQ (reference sequence). Trimming at V came to 4 bases and at J to 5 bases, leaving 13 bases not matched to a gene. The CDR3 is 18 amino acids.